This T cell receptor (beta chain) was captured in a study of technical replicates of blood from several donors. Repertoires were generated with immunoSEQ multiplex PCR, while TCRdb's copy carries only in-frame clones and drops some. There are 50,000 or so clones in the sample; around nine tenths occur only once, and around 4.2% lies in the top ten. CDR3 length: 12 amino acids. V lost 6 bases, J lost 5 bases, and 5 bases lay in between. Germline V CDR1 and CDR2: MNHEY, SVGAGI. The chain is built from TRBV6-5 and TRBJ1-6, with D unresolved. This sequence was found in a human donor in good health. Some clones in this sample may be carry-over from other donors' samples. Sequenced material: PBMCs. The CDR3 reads CASRSNNSPLHF. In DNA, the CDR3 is TGTGCCAGCAGGTCTAATAATTCACCCCTCCACTTT.